The sample holds a few counts of the clone carrying this T cell receptor (beta chain). The antigen remains undetermined. A much larger clonotype is one base distant, so this may be a read error. Samples came from axillary lymph nodes draining the breast cancer. Each CDR3 protein is one row after TCRdb ran MiXCR on the multiplex PCR reads. The sample consists of 150,000 to 200,000 distinct CDR3 sequences, approximately 33% of them appearing once. The CDR3 loop spans 15 amino acids. Trimming shortened V by 1 base and J by 2 bases, and 12 bases separated the two germline ends. CDR1 and CDR2 (germline): SGHAT, FQNNGV. This sample was taken from a study of breast tumors, draining lymph nodes, adjacent tissues. Findings and caveats of the study: Tumors had less TCR diversity than lymph nodes, more than nontumor tissue. Tumor and nontumor repertoires were significantly more similar in luminal-like than in basal-like breast cancer. Data only fit, rather than demonstrated, lymph node origin of most tumor T cells.

The chain uses TRBV11-2 and TRBJ2-7; possible D gene TRBD1, 6 bases. The sample comprised axillary lymph node tissue. The TCR comes from a female donor with breast cancer. Some clones in this sample may be carry-over from other donors' samples. CDR3 region: CASSLGQVTAYEQYF. The CDR3 bases are TGTGCCAGCAGCTTAGGACAGGTCACAGCCTACGAGCAGTACTTC.